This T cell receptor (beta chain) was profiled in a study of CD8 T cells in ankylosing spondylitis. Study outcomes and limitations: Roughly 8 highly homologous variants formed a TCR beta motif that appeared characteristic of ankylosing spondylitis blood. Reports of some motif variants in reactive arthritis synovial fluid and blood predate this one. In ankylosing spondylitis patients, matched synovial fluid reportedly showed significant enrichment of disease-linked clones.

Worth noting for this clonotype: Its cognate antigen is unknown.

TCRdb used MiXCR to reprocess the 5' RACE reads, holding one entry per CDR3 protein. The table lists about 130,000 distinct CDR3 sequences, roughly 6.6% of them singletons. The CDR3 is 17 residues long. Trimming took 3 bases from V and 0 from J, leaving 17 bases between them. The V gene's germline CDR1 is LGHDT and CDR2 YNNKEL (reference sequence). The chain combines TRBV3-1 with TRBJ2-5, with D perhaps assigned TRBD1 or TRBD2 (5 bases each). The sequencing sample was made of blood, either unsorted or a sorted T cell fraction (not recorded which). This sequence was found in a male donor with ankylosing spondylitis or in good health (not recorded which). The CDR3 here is CASSQQIKGTYQETQYF. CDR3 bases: TGTGCCAGCAGCCAGCAGATCAAGGGGACGTACCAAGAGACCCAGTACTTC.